Listed below are T cell receptor beta chains from one sample, sequenced in a study of molecular identifiers for immune sequencing clone quantification. TCRdb reprocessed the PCR reads via MiXCR and lists one record per CDR3 protein. This sample carries 300,000 to 400,000 distinct CDR3 sequences, around 21% of them seen once, and the ten largest clones take 0.75% to 0.85%. The sample was naive CD8+ T cells from blood, with Jurkat cell RNA spiked in. The receptors derive from a human donor in good health. Some libraries in this study had Jurkat cell RNA spiked in. The CDR3 runs from the conserved cysteine through the conserved F or W. The D gene is left open where the match is weak. The size entry is marked missing in some rows and otherwise reads once, few, many or a size class.

J | V | size | D | DNA | CDR3
TRBJ2-3 | TRBV5-6 | many | TRBD2 | TGTGCCAGCAGCATAGCGGGTAGCACAGATACGCAGTATTTT | CASSIAGSTDTQYF
TRBJ2-1 | TRBV19 | few | - | TGTGCCAGTAGTATGACTAGTCGGGGCAATGAGCAGTTCTTC | CASSMTSRGNEQFF
TRBJ1-6 | TRBV20-1 | many | - | TGCAGTGCTTCTGGACACTTTAATTCACCCCTCCACTTT | CSASGHFNSPLHF
TRBJ2-5 | TRBV6-5 | - | TRBD1 | TGTGCCAGCAGTTACGATCAGGGGGCCAATAAAGAGACCCAGTACTTC | CASSYDQGANKETQYF
TRBJ2-1 | TRBV24-1 | - | - | TGTGCCACCGGACACCGGGGGCATAGCGAATCCTACAATGAGCAGTTCTTC | CATGHRGHSESYNEQFF
TRBJ1-1 | TRBV27 | - | - | TGTGCCAGAAGTTTAGCGTTTAGTTCCCCTGAAGCTTTCTTT | CARSLAFSSPEAFF
TRBJ1-2 | TRBV4-1 | - | - | TGCGCCAGCAGCCAAGAAGTCACTAACTATGGCTACACCTTC | CASSQEVTNYGYTF
TRBJ2-7 | TRBV7-2 | many | - | TGTGCCAGCAGCCCCGAGGCCCCCGGAGGATACGAGCAGTACTTC | CASSPEAPGGYEQYF
TRBJ1-4 | TRBV4-3 | few | - | TGCGCCAGCAGCCAAGAAGTCATCGGTGAAAAACTGTTTTTT | CASSQEVIGEKLFF
TRBJ2-7 | TRBV21-1 | - | - | TGTGCCAGCAGCAAAATTCGGGCGGGGGGCTACGAGCAGTACTTC | CASSKIRAGGYEQYF
TRBJ2-7 | TRBV7-9 | - | - | TGTGCCAGCAGCCCCTATTTGGGGGATGGGGAGCAGTACTTC | CASSPYLGDGEQYF
TRBJ2-5 | TRBV7-8 | many | - | TGTGCCAGCAGCCTGCCCCTCCTGGGAGTAGAAGAGACCCAGTACTTC | CASSLPLLGVEETQYF
TRBJ1-2 | TRBV29-1 | few | TRBD1 | TGCAGCGTCGTAGGGACAGACCAATTGAGTGGCTACACCTTC | CSVVGTDQLSGYTF
TRBJ1-6 | TRBV27 | many | - | TGTGCCAGCAGTCCGGCCGGCCATAATTCACCCCTCCACTTT | CASSPAGHNSPLHF
TRBJ1-2 | TRBV29-1 | many | - | TGCAGCGTTGAAGAGATGTATGGCTACACCTTC | CSVEEMYGYTF
TRBJ2-3 | TRBV7-8 | many | TRBD1 | TGTGCCAGCAGACAGAGACAGGGTAGCACAGATACGCAGTATTTT | CASRQRQGSTDTQYF
TRBJ2-3 | TRBV27 | once | TRBD2 | TGTGCCTGCAGTTTACTGTCTAGCGGGAGGACAGATACGCAGTATTTT | CACSLLSSGRTDTQYF
TRBJ1-3 | TRBV11-2 | many | TRBD1 | TGTGCCAGCAGCACTCCGGGACAGGTTTTTCCTGGAAACACCATATATTTT | CASSTPGQVFPGNTIYF
TRBJ1-1 | TRBV9 | - | TRBD1 | TGTGCCAGCAGCCCATCGGGGACAGGGTACACTGAAGCTTTCTTT | CASSPSGTGYTEAFF
TRBJ1-1 | TRBV12-3/TRBV12-4 | many | - | TGTGCCAGCCTCCTCCTGAACACTGAAGCTTTCTTT | CASLLLNTEAFF
TRBJ1-1 | TRBV4-3 | many | TRBD1 | TGCGCCAGCCGCGGAACGGGGGCAGGGGGCAGGTTTGTCACTGAAGCTTTCTTT | CASRGTGAGGRFVTEAFF
TRBJ1-5 | TRBV30 | many | - | TGTGCCTGGACTGACAGTAGCAATCAGCCCCAGCATTTT | CAWTDSSNQPQHF
TRBJ2-2 | TRBV7-9 | many | TRBD2 | TGTGCCAGCAGCTCGGGACTAGCGGGGATTACCGGGGAGCTGTTTTTT | CASSSGLAGITGELFF
TRBJ1-1 | TRBV30 | - | TRBD1 | TGTGCCTGGAGCAGTCCCAGGACAGGAAACACTGAAGCTTTCTTT | CAWSSPRTGNTEAFF